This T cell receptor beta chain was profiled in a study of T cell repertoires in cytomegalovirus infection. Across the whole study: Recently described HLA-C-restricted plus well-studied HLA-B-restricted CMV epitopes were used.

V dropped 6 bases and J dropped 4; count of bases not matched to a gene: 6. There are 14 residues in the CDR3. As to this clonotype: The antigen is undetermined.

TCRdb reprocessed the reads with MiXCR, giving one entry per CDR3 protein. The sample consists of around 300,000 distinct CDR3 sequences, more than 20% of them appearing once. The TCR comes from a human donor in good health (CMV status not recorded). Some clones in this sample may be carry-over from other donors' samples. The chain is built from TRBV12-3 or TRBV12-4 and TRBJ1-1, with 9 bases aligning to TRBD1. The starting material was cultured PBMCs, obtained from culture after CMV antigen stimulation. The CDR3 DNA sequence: TGTGCCAGCAGCCGGGGACAGGGTCCCACTGAAGCTTTCTTT. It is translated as CASSRGQGPTEAFF.